This TCR beta chain was retrieved from a study of T cell repertoires in cytomegalovirus infection. Overall study results and limits: Summed frequency of shared TCR beta families picked out CMV carriers who also had the relevant HLA. CMV-specific TCR beta clonotypes restricted by HLA-C were the ones dominating the ex vivo response.

The CDR3 loop spans 14 amino acids. In germline, CDR1 is KGHDR, CDR2 SFDVKD. V was trimmed by 4 bases and J by 0 bases, leaving 6 bases between them. The table lists this clonotype with a few counts. Its specificity is unknown. MiXCR, run by TCRdb on the reads, gives a single entry per CDR3 protein. The profile shows 600,000 to 800,000 distinct CDR3 sequences, 20% to 25% of them singletons. The clonotype was recovered from a human donor in good health (CMV status not recorded). Some clones in this sample may be carry-over from other donors' samples. The chain links TRBV24-1 to TRBJ1-5; D not certain. Sequencing was performed on CD8+ T cells from PBMCs. CDR3: CATSDWNSNQPQHF. The DNA for the CDR3 is TGTGCCACCAGTGACTGGAATAGCAATCAGCCCCAGCATTTT.